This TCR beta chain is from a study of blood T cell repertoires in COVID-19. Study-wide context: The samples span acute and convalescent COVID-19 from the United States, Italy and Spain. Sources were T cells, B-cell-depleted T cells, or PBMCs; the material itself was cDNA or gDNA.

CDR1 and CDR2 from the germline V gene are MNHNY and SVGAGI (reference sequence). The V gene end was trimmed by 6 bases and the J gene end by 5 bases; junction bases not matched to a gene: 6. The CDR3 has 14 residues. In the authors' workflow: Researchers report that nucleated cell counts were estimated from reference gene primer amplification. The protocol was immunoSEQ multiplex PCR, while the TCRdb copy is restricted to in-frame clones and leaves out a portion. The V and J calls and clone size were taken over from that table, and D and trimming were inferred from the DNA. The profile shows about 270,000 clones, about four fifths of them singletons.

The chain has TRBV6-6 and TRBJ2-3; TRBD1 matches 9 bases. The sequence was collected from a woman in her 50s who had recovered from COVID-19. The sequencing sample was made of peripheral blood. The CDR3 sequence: CASRPGQGEDTQYF. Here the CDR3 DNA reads TGTGCCAGCAGACCGGGACAGGGTGAAGATACGCAGTATTTT.